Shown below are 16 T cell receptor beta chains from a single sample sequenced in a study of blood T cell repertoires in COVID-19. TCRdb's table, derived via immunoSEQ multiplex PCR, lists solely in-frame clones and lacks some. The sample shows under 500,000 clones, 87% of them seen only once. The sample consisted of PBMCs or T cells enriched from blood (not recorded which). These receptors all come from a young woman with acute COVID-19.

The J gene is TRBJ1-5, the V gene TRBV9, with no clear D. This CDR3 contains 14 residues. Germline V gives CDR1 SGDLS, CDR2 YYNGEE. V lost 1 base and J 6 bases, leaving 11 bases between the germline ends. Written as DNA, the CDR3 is TGTGCCAGCAGCGTATCGGGAGGGAGTCAGCCCCAGCATTTT. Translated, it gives CASSVSGGSQPQHF.

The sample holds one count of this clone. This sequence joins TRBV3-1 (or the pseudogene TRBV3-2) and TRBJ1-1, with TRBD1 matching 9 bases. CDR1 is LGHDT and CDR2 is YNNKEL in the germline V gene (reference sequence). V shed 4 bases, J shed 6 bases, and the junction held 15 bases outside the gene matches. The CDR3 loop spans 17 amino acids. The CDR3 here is CASSPTTGGAGRAEAFF. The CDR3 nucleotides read TGTGCCAGCAGCCCGACCACAGGGGGCGCGGGTCGGGCTGAAGCTTTCTTT.

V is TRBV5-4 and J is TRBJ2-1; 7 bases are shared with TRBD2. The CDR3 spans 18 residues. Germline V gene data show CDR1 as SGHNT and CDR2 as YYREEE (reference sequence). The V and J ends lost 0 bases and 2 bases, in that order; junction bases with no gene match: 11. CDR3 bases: TGTGCCAGCAGCTTGGTCGGGCGCGCGGGAGCTACCTACAATGAGCAGTTCTTC. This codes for CASSLVGRAGATYNEQFF. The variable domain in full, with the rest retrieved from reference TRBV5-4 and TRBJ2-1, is ETGVTQSPTHLIKTRGQQVTLRCSSQSGHNTVSWYQQALGQGPQFIFQYYREEENGRGNFPPRFSGLQFPNYSSELNVNALELDDSALYLCASSLVGRAGATYNEQFFGPGTRLTVL.

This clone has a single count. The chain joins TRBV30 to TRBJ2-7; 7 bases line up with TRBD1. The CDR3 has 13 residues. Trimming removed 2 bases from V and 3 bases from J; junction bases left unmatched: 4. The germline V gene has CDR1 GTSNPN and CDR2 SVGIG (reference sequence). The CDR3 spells CAWSLQGRYEQYF. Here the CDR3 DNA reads TGTGCCTGGAGTTTACAGGGGCGCTACGAGCAGTACTTC. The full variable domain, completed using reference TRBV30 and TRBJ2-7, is SQTIHQWPATLVQPVGSPLSLECTVEGTSNPNLYWYRQAAGRGLQLLFYSVGIGQISSEVPQNLSASRPQDRQFILSSKKLLLSDSGFYLCAWSLQGRYEQYFGPGTRLTVT.

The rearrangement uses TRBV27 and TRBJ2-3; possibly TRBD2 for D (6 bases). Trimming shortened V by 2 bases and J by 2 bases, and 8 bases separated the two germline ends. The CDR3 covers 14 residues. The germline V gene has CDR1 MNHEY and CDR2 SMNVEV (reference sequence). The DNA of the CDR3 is TGTGCCAGCAGTTTAATGCGGGACACAGATACGCAGTATTTT. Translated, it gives CASSLMRDTDTQYF.

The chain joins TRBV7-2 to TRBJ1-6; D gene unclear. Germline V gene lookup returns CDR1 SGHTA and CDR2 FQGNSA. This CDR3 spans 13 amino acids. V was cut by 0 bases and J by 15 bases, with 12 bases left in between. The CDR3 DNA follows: TGTGCCAGCAGCTTAGCCATGGCCAGTGGCCTCCACTTT. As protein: CASSLAMASGLHF. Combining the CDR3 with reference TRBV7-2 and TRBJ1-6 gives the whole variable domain GAGVSQSPSNKVTEKGKDVELRCDPISGHTALYWYRQSLGQGLEFLIYFQGNSAPDKSGLPSDRFSAERTGGSVSTLTIQRTQQEDSAVYLCASSLAMASGLHFGNGTRLTVT.

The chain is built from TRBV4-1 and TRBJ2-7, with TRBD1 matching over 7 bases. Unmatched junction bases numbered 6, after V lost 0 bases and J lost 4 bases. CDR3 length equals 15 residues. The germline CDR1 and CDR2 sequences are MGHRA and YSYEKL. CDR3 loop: CASSQDGTALYEQYF. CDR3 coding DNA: TGCGCCAGCAGCCAAGACGGGACAGCTCTTTACGAGCAGTACTTC.

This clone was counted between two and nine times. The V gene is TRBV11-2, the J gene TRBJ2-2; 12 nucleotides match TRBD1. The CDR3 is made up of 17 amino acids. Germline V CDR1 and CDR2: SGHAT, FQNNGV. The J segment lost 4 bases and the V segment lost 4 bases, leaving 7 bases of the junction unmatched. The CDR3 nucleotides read TGTGCCAGCAGCTCTTACCGGGACAGGGGGCGCACCGGGGAGCTGTTTTTT. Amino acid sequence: CASSSYRDRGRTGELFF. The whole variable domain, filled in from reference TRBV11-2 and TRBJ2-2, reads EAGVAQSPRYKIIEKRQSVAFWCNPISGHATLYWYQQILGQGPKLLIQFQNNGVVDDSQLPKDRFSAERLKGVDSTLKIQPAKLEDSAVYLCASSSYRDRGRTGELFFGEGSRLTVL.

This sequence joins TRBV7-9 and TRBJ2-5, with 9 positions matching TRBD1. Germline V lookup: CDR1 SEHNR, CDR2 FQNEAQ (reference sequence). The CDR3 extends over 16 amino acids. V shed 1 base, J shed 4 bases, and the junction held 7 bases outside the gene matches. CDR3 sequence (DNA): TGTGCCAGCAGCTTAGTACAGGGGGCATTGGGAGAGACCCAGTACTTC. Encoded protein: CASSLVQGALGETQYF.

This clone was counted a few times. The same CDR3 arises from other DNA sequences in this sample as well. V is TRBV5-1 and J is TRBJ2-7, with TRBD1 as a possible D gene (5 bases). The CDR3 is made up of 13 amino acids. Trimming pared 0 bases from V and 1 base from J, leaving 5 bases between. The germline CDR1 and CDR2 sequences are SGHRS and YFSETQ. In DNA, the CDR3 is TGCGCCAGCAGCTTGGACAGGTCCTACGAGCAGTACTTC. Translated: CASSLDRSYEQYF. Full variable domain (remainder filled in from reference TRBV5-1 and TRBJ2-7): KAGVTQTPRYLIKTRGQQVTLSCSPISGHRSVSWYQQTPGQGLQFLFEYFSETQRNKGNFPGRFSGRQFSNSRSEMNVSTLELGDSALYLCASSLDRSYEQYFGPGTRLTVT.

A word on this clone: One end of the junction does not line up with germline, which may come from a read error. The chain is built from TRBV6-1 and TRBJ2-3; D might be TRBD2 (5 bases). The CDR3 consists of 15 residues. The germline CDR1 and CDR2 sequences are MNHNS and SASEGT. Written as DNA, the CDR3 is TGTGCCAGCAGTGAAGAGCGGCGGAACACAAATACGCAGTATTTT. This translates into CASSEERRNTNTQYF.

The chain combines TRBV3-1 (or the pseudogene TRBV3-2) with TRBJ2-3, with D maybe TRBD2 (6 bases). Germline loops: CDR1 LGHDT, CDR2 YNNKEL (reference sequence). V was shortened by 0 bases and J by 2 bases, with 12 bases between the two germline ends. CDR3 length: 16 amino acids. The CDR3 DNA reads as TGTGCCAGCAGCCAAGAAGGAGGGACCAACACAGATACGCAGTATTTT. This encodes CASSQEGGTNTDTQYF.

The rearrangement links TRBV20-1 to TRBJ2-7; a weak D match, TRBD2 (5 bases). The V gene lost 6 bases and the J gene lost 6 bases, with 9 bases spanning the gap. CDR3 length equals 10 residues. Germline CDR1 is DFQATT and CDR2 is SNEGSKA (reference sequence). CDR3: CSATSSEQYF. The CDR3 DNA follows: TGCAGTGCAACTAGTAGCGAGCAGTACTTC.

The CDR3 DNA reads TGTGCCAGCACACAGGGGGTTAGAAATCAGCCCCAGCATTTT. This gives the protein CASTQGVRNQPQHF. The V and J genes are TRBV6-5 and TRBJ1-5; 8 bases align to TRBD1. CDR3 length equals 14 residues. Trimming removed 7 bases from V and 4 bases from J; junction bases left unmatched: 6. Germline V gene lookup returns CDR1 MNHEY and CDR2 SVGAGI.

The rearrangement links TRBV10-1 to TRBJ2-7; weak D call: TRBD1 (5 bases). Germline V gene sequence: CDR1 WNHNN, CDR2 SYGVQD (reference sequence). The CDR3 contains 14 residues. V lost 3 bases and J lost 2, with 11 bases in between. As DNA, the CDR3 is TGCGCCAGCAGTGATGCAGGGTACCCCTACGAGCAGTACTTC. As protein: CASSDAGYPYEQYF.

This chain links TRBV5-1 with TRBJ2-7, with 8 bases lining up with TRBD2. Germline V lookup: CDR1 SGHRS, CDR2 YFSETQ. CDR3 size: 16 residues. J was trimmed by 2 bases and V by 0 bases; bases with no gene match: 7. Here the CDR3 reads CASSLAQGSGTYEQYF. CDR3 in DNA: TGCGCCAGCAGCTTGGCCCAGGGTAGCGGGACCTACGAGCAGTACTTC.